These T cell receptor beta chains were read from a single sample in a study of blood T cell repertoires in COVID-19. The protocol was immunoSEQ multiplex PCR, while the TCRdb copy is restricted to in-frame clones and leaves out a portion. The sample contains around 110,000 clones, 82% of which appear only once. Input material: peripheral blood. Receptor source: a woman in her seventies with acute or convalescent COVID-19. Both conserved end residues are part of each CDR3. The D gene is left open where the match is weak. Only part of the rows carry a size: once, few, many, or a class if the clone is expanded.

abundance	v_gene	d_gene	j_gene	len	CDR3nt	CDR3aa
once	TRBV2	NA	TRBJ1-1	11	TGTGCCAGCAGTGTTGGAGGTGAAGCTTTCTTT	CASSVGGEAFF
NA	TRBV24-1	TRBD1	TRBJ2-5	15	TGTGCCACCAGTGTGACAGGGAGAACCCAAGAGACCCAGTACTTC	CATSVTGRTQETQYF
many	TRBV7-2	TRBD1	TRBJ1-2	16	TGTGCCAGCAGCTTAGCGCCCACGACAGGGTGGGGAGGCTACACCTTC	CASSLAPTTGWGGYTF
NA	TRBV18	TRBD2	TRBJ2-2	15	TGTGCCAGCTCATCGACTAGCGGGGGAGCCGGGGAGCTGTTTTTT	CASSSTSGGAGELFF
NA	TRBV11-3	NA	TRBJ2-3	14	TGTGCCAGCAGCCCGGAGGATAGCACAGATACGCAGTATTTT	CASSPEDSTDTQYF
NA	TRBV9	TRBD1	TRBJ1-1	17	TGTGCCAGCAGCACCGGGACAGGGGGCGGAGGGAACACTGAAGCTTTCTTT	CASSTGTGGGGNTEAFF
NA	TRBV5-8	TRBD1	TRBJ2-1	15	TGTGCCAGCAGCGTCGGGACAGGGACCTACAATGAGCAGTTCTTC	CASSVGTGTYNEQFF
NA	TRBV7-2	NA	TRBJ2-5	15	TGTGCCAGCAGCTTAGCGCGCCAGGGGGGCGAGACCCAGTACTTC	CASSLARQGGETQYF
NA	TRBV19	NA	TRBJ1-2	11	TGTGCCAGTAAGGGGGAATATGGCTACACCTTC	CASKGEYGYTF
once	TRBV6-1	NA	TRBJ1-5	16	TGTGCCAGCAGTGAATCCCCTTGGGGGGACAATCAGCCCCAGCATTTT	CASSESPWGDNQPQHF
NA	TRBV7-2	NA	TRBJ1-5	14	TGTGCCAGCAGCTTAGACAGTTCCAATCAGCCCCAGCATTTT	CASSLDSSNQPQHF
NA	TRBV3-1/TRBV3-2	NA	TRBJ1-4	15	TGTGCCAGCAGCCAGGGCATTGCAACTAATGAAAAACTGTTTTTT	CASSQGIATNEKLFF
NA	TRBV7-2	TRBD1	TRBJ1-1	14	TGTGCCAGCAGTCAATGGGACAGCCTCACTGAAGCTTTCTTT	CASSQWDSLTEAFF
once	TRBV24-1	NA	TRBJ2-3	16	TGTGCCACCAGTGATCAGCGGCCCGAGACCGCAGATACGCAGTATTTT	CATSDQRPETADTQYF
NA	TRBV4-1	NA	TRBJ2-1	12	TGCGCCAGCAGTCAAGACAGCAATGAGCAGTTCTTC	CASSQDSNEQFF
NA	TRBV18	TRBD1	TRBJ1-4	15	TGTGCCAGCTCACCCCGGGACAGGGGTGGTGAAAAACTGTTTTTT	CASSPRDRGGEKLFF
NA	TRBV3-1/TRBV3-2	NA	TRBJ2-1	14	TGTGCCAGCAGCCGGGGGCGGGGGTACAATGAGCAGTTCTTC	CASSRGRGYNEQFF
NA	TRBV27	NA	TRBJ1-1	14	TGTGCCAGCAGTTTATCTCAGGGGAGCACTGAAGCTTTCTTT	CASSLSQGSTEAFF
NA	TRBV11-3	NA	TRBJ1-2	13	TGTGCCAGCAGCTCCAGGGAAGCCTATGGCTACACCTTC	CASSSREAYGYTF
NA	TRBV27	TRBD1	TRBJ2-7	17	TGTGCCAGCAGTTTACGCCGGTCGACAGGGTACGATTACGAGCAGTACTTC	CASSLRRSTGYDYEQYF
NA	TRBV19	TRBD1	TRBJ1-5	19	TGTGCCAGTAGTATTATATACAGGGGTATGTTGGTAGGCAATCAGCCCCAGCATTTT	CASSIIYRGMLVGNQPQHF
NA	TRBV4-1	NA	TRBJ2-3	16	TGCGCCAGCAGCCAAGAACAGAGCCCCGGCACAGATACGCAGTATTTT	CASSQEQSPGTDTQYF
NA	TRBV5-1	TRBD2	TRBJ2-3	20	TGCGCCAGCAGCTTGGCCCCCCGACTAGCGGGGGATCTTAGCACAGATACGCAGTATTTT	CASSLAPRLAGDLSTDTQYF
NA	TRBV4-2	TRBD2	TRBJ2-2	20	TGTGCCAGCAGCTTCCGACTAGCGGGGGGGCTAATATCGAGCACCGGGGAGCTGTTTTTT	CASSFRLAGGLISSTGELFF
once	TRBV5-6	NA	TRBJ1-1	14	TGTGCCAGCAGCGGCCCAACAGGGAACACTGAAGCTTTCTTT	CASSGPTGNTEAFF
NA	TRBV7-3	NA	TRBJ1-6	13	TGTGCCAGCAGCCCGGGAGCAGCGGCACCCCTCCACTTT	CASSPGAAAPLHF
NA	TRBV5-6	NA	TRBJ1-2	13	TGTGCCAGCAGCTTCGGGTCTAACTATGGCTACACCTTC	CASSFGSNYGYTF
NA	TRBV5-1	NA	TRBJ2-3	15	TGCGCCAGCAGCTTAATGACAAAATACACAGATACGCAGTATTTT	CASSLMTKYTDTQYF
NA	TRBV6-2/TRBV6-3	NA	TRBJ2-5	14	TGTGCCAGCAGTTCGCCCAGGGGTCGGGAGACCCAGTACTTC	CASSSPRGRETQYF
NA	TRBV4-2	TRBD1	TRBJ2-1	17	TGTGCCAGCAGCCCCCCCCCGGGACAGGGTCAGGCCAATGAGCAGTTCTTC	CASSPPPGQGQANEQFF
NA	TRBV11-1	TRBD1	TRBJ1-2	14	TGTGCCAGCAGCACCGGGACAGGGTCTGTTGGCTACACCTTC	CASSTGTGSVGYTF